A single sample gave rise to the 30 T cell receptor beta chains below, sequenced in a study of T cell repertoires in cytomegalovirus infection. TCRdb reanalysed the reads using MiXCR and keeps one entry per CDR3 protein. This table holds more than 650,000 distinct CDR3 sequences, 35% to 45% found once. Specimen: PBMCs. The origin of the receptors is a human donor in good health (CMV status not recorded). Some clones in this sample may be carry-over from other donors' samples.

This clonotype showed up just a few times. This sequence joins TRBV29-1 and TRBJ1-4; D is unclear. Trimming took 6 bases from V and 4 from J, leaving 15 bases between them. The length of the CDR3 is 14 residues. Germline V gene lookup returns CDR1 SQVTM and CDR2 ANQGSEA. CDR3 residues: CSVAGSTGNEKLFF. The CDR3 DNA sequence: TGCAGCGTAGCCGGGTCGACGGGTAATGAAAAACTGTTTTTT.

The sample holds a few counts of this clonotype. CDR3 region: CASSLEQENTGELFF. CDR3 sequence (DNA): TGTGCCAGCAGCTTGGAACAGGAGAACACCGGGGAGCTGTTTTTT. The chain has TRBV5-6 and TRBJ2-2; D perhaps matches TRBD1 (5 bases). This CDR3 is 15 amino acids long. Trimming shortened V by 0 bases and J by 1 base, and 7 bases separated the two germline ends. Germline V gene sequence: CDR1 SGHDT, CDR2 YYEEEE.

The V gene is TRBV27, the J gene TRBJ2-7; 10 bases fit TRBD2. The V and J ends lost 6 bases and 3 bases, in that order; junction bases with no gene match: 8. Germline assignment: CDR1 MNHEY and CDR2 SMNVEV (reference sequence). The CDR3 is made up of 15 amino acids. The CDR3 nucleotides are TGTGCCAGCAGCCGAACTAGCGGGATACACTACGAGCAGTACTTC. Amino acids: CASSRTSGIHYEQYF.

CDR3 bases: TGTGCCAGCAGTTTATATCATGGGTTCCAAGAGACCCAGTACTTC. Its protein is CASSLYHGFQETQYF. This rearrangement joins TRBV27 to TRBJ2-5; D uncertain. V gave up 1 base and J gave up 1 base, with 10 bases separating them. This CDR3 spans 15 amino acids. Per the germline V gene, CDR1 is MNHEY and CDR2 is SMNVEV (reference sequence).

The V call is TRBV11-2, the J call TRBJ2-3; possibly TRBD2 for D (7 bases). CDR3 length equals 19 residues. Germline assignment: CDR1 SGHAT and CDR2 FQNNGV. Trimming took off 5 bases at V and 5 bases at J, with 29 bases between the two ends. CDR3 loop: CASSLNRVGGWTRVDTQYF. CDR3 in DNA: TGTGCCAGCAGCCTAAACAGGGTGGGAGGGTGGACCCGGGTAGATACGCAGTATTTT.

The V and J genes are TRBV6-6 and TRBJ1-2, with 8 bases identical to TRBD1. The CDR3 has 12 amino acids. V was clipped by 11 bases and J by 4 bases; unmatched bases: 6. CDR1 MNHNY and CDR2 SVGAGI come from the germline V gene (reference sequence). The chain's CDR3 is CARSQGGYGYTF. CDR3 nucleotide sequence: TGTGCCCGCTCACAGGGGGGCTATGGCTACACCTTC.

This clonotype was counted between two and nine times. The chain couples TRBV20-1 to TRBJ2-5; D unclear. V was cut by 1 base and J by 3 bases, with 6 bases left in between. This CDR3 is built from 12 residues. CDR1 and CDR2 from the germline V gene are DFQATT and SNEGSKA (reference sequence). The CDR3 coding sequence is TGCAGTGCTAGAGTTGCTAAAGAGACCCAGTACTTC. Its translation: CSARVAKETQYF.

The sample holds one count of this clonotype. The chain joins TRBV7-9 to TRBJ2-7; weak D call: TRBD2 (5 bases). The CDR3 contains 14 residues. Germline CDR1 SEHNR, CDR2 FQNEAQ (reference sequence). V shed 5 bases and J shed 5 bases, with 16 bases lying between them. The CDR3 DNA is TGTGCCAGCAGCCCAGACGGGGATCCCGACGAGCAGTACTTC. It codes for CASSPDGDPDEQYF. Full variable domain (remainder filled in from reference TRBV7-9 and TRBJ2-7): DTGVSQNPRHKITKRGQNVTFRCDPISEHNRLYWYRQTLGQGPEFLTYFQNEAQLEKSRLLSDRFSAERPKGSFSTLEIQRTEQGDSAMYLCASSPDGDPDEQYFGPGTRLTVT.

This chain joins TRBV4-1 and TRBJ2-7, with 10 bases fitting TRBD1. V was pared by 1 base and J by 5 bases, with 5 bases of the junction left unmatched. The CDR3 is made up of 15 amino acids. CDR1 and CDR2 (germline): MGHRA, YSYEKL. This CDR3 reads CASSQGFGTGDEQYF. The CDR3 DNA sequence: TGCGCCAGCAGCCAAGGGTTCGGGACAGGGGACGAGCAGTACTTC.

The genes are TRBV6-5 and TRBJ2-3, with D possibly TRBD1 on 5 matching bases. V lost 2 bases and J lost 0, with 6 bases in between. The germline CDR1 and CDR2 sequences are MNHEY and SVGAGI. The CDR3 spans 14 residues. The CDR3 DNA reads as TGTGCCAGCAGTTACGGGGCGAGCACAGATACGCAGTATTTT. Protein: CASSYGASTDTQYF.

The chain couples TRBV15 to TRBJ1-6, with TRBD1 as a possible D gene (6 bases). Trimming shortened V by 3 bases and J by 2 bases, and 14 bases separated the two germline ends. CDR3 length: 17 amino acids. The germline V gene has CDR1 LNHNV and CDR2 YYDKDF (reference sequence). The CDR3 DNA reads TGTGCCACCAGCAGCACCAGGGGAGGAACCTATAATTCACCCCTCCACTTT. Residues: CATSSTRGGTYNSPLHF.

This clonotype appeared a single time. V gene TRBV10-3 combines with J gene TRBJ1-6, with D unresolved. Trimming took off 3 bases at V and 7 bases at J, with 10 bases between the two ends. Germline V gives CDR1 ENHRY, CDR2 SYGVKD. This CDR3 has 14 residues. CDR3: CAISDLAENSPLHF. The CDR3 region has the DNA TGTGCCATCAGTGATCTGGCAGAAAATTCACCCCTCCACTTT.

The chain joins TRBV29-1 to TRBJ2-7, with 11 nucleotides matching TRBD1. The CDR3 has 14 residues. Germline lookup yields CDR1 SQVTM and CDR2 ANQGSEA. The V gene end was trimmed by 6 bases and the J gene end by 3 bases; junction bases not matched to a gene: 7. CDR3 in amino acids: CSVESGTGGYEQYF. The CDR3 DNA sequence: TGCAGCGTCGAGTCCGGGACAGGGGGCTACGAGCAGTACTTC.

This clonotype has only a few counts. Here the CDR3 reads CASSSGQFQGVGTEAFF. CDR3 bases: TGTGCCAGCAGTTCCGGCCAGTTCCAGGGGGTTGGCACTGAAGCTTTCTTT. This chain joins TRBV28 and TRBJ1-1, with TRBD1 matching 7 bases. This CDR3 has 17 amino acids. Germline V lookup: CDR1 MDHEN, CDR2 SYDVKM. V trimming: 4 bases; J trimming: 4 bases; junction bases outside the gene matches: 15.

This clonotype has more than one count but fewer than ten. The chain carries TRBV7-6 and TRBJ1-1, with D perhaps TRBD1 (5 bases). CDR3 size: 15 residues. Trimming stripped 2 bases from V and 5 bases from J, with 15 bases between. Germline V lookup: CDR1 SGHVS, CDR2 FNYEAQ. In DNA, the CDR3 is TGTGCCAGCAGCTTATCCGTTACGGGGGGGACTGAAGCTTTCTTT. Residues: CASSLSVTGGTEAFF.

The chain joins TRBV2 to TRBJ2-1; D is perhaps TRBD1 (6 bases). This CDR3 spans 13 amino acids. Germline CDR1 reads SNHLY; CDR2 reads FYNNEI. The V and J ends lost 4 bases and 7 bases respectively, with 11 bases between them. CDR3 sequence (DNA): TGTGCCAGCAGTGGTCGGACAGTAAATGAGCAGTTCTTC. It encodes CASSGRTVNEQFF.

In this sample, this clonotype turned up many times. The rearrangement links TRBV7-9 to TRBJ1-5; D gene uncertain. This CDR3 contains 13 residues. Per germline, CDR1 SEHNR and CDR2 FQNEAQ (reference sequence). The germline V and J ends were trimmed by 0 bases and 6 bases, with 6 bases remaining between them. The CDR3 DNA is TGTGCCAGCAGCTTAGCGGACGGTCAGCCCCAGCATTTT. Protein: CASSLADGQPQHF.

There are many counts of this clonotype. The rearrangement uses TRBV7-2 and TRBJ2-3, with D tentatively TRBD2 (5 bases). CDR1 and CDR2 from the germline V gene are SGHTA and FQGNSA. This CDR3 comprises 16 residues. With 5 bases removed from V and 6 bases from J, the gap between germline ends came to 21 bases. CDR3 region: CASSRRTEVLFDTQYF. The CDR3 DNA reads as TGTGCCAGCAGCCGGCGGACTGAGGTCCTCTTCGATACGCAGTATTTT.

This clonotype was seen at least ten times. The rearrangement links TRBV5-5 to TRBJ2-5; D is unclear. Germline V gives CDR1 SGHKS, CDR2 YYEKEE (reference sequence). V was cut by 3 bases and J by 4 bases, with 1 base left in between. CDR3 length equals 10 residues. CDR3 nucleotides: TGTGCCAGCAGCTCAGAGACCCAGTACTTC. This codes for CASSSETQYF.

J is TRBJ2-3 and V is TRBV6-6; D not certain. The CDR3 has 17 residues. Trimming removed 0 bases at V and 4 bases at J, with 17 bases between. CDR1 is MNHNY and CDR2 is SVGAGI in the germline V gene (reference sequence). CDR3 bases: TGTGCCAGCAGTTACTCGACGACTTTTTATAGCCCAGATACGCAGTATTTT. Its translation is CASSYSTTFYSPDTQYF.

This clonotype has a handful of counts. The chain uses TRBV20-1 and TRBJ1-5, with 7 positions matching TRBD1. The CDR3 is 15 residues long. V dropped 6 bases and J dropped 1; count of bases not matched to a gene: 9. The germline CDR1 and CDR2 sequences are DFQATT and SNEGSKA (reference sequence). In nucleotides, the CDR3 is TGCAGTGCGGAGGGGACAGTCGTGAGCAATCAGCCCCAGCATTTT. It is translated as CSAEGTVVSNQPQHF.

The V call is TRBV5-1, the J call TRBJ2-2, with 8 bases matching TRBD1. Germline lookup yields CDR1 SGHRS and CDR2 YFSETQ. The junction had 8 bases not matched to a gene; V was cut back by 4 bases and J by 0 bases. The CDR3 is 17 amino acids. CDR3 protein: CASSPAPGQANTGELFF. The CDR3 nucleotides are TGCGCCAGCAGCCCGGCTCCGGGACAGGCGAACACCGGGGAGCTGTTTTTT.

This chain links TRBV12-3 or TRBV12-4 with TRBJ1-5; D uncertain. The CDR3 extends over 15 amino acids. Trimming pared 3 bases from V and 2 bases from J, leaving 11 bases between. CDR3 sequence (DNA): TGTGCCAGCAGTTTTAGTTTGGGTGGCAATCAGCCCCAGCATTTT. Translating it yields CASSFSLGGNQPQHF.

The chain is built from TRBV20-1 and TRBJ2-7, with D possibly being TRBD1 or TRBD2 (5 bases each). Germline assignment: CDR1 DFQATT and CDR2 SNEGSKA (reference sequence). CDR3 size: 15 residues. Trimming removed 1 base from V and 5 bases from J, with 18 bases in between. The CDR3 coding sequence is TGCAGTGCTAGAGCGGGGCAGGCAGAACTCCACGAGCAGTACTTC. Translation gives CSARAGQAELHEQYF.

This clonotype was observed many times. CDR3 protein: CASSPTGNTGAGELFF. The CDR3, as DNA: TGTGCCAGCAGCCCTACAGGCAATACGGGGGCCGGGGAGCTGTTTTTT. The V and J genes are TRBV7-6 and TRBJ2-2, with a tentative D call TRBD2 (6 bases). The germline CDR1 and CDR2 sequences are SGHVS and FNYEAQ. Deletions cut 5 bases from V and 6 bases from J, with 19 bases between. This CDR3 is built from 16 residues. Variable domain in full (rest from reference TRBV7-6 and TRBJ2-2): GAGVSQSPRYKVTKRGQDVALRCDPISGHVSLYWYRQALGQGPEFLTYFNYEAQQDKSGLPNDRFSAERPEGSISTLTIQRTEQRDSAMYRCASSPTGNTGAGELFFGEGSRLTVL.

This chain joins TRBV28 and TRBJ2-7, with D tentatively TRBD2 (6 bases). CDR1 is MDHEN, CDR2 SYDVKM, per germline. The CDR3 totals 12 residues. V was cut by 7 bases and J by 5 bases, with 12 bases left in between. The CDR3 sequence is CASNSLADEQYF. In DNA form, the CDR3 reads TGTGCCAGCAATTCACTAGCCGACGAGCAGTACTTC. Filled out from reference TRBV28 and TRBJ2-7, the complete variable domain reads DVKVTQSSRYLVKRTGEKVFLECVQDMDHENMFWYRQDPGLGLRLIYFSYDVKMKEKGDIPEGYSVSREKKERFSLILESASTNQTSMYLCASNSLADEQYFGPGTRLTVT.

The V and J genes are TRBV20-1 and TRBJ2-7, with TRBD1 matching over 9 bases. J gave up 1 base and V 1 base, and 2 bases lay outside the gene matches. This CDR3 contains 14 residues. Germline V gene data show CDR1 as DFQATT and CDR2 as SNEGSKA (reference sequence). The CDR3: CSARGTGDSYEQYF. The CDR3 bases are TGCAGTGCTAGAGGGACAGGGGATTCCTACGAGCAGTACTTC.

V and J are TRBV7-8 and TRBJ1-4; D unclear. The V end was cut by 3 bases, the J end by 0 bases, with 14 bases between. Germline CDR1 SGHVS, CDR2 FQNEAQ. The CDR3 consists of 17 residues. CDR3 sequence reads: CASSFRQNSATNEKLFF. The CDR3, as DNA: TGTGCCAGCAGCTTCCGGCAGAACAGTGCAACTAATGAAAAACTGTTTTTT.

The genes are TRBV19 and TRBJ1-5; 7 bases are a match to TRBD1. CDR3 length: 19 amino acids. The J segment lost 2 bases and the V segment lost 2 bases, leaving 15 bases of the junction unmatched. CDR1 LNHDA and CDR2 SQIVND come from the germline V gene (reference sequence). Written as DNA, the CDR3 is TGTGCCAGTAGTATATCAGCCCCTACAGGGGAGGAGGGCAATCAGCCCCAGCATTTT. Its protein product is CASSISAPTGEEGNQPQHF.

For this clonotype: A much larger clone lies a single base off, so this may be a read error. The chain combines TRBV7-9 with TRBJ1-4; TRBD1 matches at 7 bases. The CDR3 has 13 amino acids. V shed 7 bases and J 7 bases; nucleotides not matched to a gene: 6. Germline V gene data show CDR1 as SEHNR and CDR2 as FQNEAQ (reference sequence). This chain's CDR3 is CASNPGTAEKLFF. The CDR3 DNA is TGTGCCAGCAACCCCGGGACAGCTGAAAAACTGTTTTTT.